A selection of T cell receptor beta chains follows, all from one sample in a study of blood T cell repertoires in COVID-19. The table came from immunoSEQ multiplex PCR; TCRdb's copy has only in-frame clones and leaves some out. The table lists roughly 260,000 clones, 83% of them singletons. The material sequenced was PBMCs or T cells enriched from blood (not recorded which). Receptor source: a woman aged 40 to 50 who had been exposed to COVID-19. Both conserved end residues are part of each CDR3.

v_call: TRBV11-2; cdr3_aa: CASSSLAGGQETQYF
v_call: TRBV3-1/TRBV3-2; cdr3_aa: CASSQYGLIPQHF
v_call: TRBV19; cdr3_aa: CASSIRTGGYTF
v_call: TRBV28; cdr3_aa: CASSLGTGVSYTF
v_call: TRBV5-1; cdr3_aa: CASSLAQGEGNYGYTF
v_call: TRBV6-1; cdr3_aa: CASSEALVAGGNEQFF
v_call: TRBV14; cdr3_aa: CASSLDRVNSPLHF
v_call: TRBV21-1; cdr3_aa: CASSPKRQNEKLFF
v_call: TRBV2; cdr3_aa: CASSAGTQDQPQHF
v_call: TRBV11-2; cdr3_aa: CASSFKAGEVYEQYF
v_call: TRBV28; cdr3_aa: CASSLAGLSRNTEAFF
v_call: TRBV12-3/TRBV12-4; cdr3_aa: CASSFTGGGGYTF
v_call: TRBV6-1; cdr3_aa: CASSERGNQPQHF
v_call: TRBV28; cdr3_aa: CASSLSGKGNSPLHF
v_call: TRBV9; cdr3_aa: CASSVEGRVTGPTKNIQYF
v_call: TRBV3-1/TRBV3-2; cdr3_aa: CASSQVGKTGVRAGYTF
v_call: TRBV27; cdr3_aa: CASGRGTEAFF
v_call: TRBV9; cdr3_aa: CASTAGGEGNTEAFF
v_call: TRBV7-3; cdr3_aa: CASSLSPFGGGTDTQYF
v_call: TRBV7-3; cdr3_aa: CASSPTGGAGTEAFF
v_call: TRBV7-3; cdr3_aa: CASSSTGSSYNEQFF